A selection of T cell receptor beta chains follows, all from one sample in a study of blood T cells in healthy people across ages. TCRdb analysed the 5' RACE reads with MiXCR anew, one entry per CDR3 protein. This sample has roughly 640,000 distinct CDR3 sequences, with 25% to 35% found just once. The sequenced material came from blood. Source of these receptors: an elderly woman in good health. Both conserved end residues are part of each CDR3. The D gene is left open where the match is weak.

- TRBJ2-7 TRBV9 CASSVSDSAVYEQYF
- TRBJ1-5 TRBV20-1 CSARWGGNQPQHF
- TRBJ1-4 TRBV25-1 CASSEGRGATTNEKLFF
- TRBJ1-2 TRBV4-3 CASSHLGFNYGYTF
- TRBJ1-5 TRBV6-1 CASSAAGRNSNQPQHF
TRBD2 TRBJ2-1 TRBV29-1 CSVESGGAGVSPYNEQFF
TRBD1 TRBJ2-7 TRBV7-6 CASSLGTGGIDEQYF
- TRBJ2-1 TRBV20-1 CSARDRASPNPNEQFF
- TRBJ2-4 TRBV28 CASTSLGAKNIQYF
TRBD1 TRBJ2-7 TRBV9 CASSVRTGTGTDEQYF
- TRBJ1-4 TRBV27 CASSPRRTNEKLFF
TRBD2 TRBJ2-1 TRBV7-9 CASSLVAGGQDEQFF
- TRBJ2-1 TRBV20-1 CSARDRGGGPNEQFF
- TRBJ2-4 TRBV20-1 CSATSQGSRNIRYF
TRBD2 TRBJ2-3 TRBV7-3 CASSLGRGVADTQYF